The clone carrying this T cell receptor beta chain appeared many times. What it binds is not known. CDR1 MDHEN and CDR2 SYDVKM come from the germline V gene. This CDR3 spans 12 amino acids. Trimming cost V 6 bases and J 3 bases, with 9 bases left between them. These data come from a study of CD8 T cells in ankylosing spondylitis. The TCR beta libraries were generated through quantitative 5'-RACE incorporating molecular barcodes. A single record per CDR3 protein comes from TCRdb applying MiXCR to the 5' RACE reads. The sample carries more than 150,000 distinct CDR3 sequences, over 15% recorded once. Study conclusions and caveats: Prior work had noted some motif variants in reactive arthritis blood and synovial fluid. In peripheral blood, disease-linked CD8+ clones occurred at relatively low frequencies.

What was sequenced was blood, either unsorted or a sorted T cell fraction (not recorded which). This receptor was obtained from a male donor aged 5-30 years with ankylosing spondylitis or in good health (not recorded which). The chain joins TRBV28 to TRBJ2-7; no reliable D call. The CDR3 spells CASREGFYEQYF. The CDR3 DNA is TGTGCCAGCAGGGAAGGGTTCTACGAGCAGTACTTC.